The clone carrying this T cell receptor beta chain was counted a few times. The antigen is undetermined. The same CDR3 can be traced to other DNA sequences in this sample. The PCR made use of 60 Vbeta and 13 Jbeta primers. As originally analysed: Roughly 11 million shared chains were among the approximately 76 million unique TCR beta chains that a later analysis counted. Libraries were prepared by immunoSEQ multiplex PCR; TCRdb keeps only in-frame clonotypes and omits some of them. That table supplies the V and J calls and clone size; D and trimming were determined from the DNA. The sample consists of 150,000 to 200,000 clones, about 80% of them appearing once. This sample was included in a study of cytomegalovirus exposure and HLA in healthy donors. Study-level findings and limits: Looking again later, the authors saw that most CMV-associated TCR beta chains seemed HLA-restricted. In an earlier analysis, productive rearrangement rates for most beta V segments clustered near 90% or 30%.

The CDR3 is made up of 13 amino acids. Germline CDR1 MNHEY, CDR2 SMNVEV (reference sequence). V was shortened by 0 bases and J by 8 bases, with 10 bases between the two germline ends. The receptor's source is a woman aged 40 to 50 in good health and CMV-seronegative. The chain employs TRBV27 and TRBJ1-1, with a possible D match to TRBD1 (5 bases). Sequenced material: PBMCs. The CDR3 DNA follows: TGTGCCAGCAGTTTATCTCTGGCAGGGGAAGCTTTCTTT. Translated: CASSLSLAGEAFF.